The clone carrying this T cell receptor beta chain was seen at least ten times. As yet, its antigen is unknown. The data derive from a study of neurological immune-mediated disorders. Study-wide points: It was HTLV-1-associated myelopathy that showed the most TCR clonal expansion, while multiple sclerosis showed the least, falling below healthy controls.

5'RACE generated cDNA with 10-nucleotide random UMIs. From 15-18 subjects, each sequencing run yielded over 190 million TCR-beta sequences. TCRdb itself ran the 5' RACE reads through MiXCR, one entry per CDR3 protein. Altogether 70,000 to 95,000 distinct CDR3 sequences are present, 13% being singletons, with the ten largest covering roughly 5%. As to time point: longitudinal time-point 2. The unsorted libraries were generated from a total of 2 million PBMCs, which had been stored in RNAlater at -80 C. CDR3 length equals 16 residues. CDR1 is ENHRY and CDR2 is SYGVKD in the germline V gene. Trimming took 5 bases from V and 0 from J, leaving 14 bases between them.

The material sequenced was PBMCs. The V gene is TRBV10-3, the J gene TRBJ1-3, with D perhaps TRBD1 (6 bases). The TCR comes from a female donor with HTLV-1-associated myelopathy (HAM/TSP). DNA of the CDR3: TGTGCCATCAGTCGTAGACAGGTCAGCTCTGGAAACACCATATATTTT. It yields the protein CAISRRQVSSGNTIYF.